The sequence of this T cell receptor (beta chain) was determined in a study of blood T cell repertoires in COVID-19. Looking at the study overall: Nucleic acid was either cDNA or gDNA, and it came from T cells, B-cell-depleted T cells, or PBMCs.

Losses at the gene ends were 3 bases for V and 4 bases for J; bases not matched to a gene: 7. The CDR3 spans 16 residues. CDR1 and CDR2 from the germline V gene are SGHTA and FQGTGA. Libraries were prepared by immunoSEQ multiplex PCR; TCRdb keeps only in-frame clonotypes and omits some of them. The sample shows about 84,000 clones, 70% to 85% of them seen only once. The genes are TRBV7-3 and TRBJ2-3; 10 nucleotides line up with TRBD1. This receptor was taken from a man aged 45 to 65 with active or convalescent COVID-19. Material for sequencing was peripheral blood. The DNA of the CDR3 is TGTGCCAGCAGCTTCGTTCCGGGACAGGGGCCAGATACGCAGTATTTT. It yields the protein CASSFVPGQGPDTQYF. The full variable domain, rest sourced from reference TRBV7-3 and TRBJ2-3, is GAGVSQTPSNKVTEKGKYVELRCDPISGHTALYWYRQSLGQGPEFLIYFQGTGAADDSGLPNDRFFAVRPEGSVSTLKIQRTERGDSAVYLCASSFVPGQGPDTQYFGPGTRLTVL.